This TCR beta chain was recorded in a study of post-analysis software for immune sequencing data. Broader study findings: Controls showed lower frequencies than patients for four to six TRBV segments, and TRBV5-6, TRBV5-1 and TRBV20-1 were among these.

This clonotype was seen a handful of times. No antigen is known for it. The V gene lost 3 bases and the J gene lost 1 base, with 17 bases spanning the gap. Germline CDR1 and CDR2: DFQATT and SNEGSKA (reference sequence). The CDR3 loop spans 16 amino acids. TCR beta cDNA libraries included unique molecular identifiers. TCRdb re-called the PCR reads through MiXCR, storing one row per CDR3 protein. The table records roughly 400,000 distinct CDR3 sequences, less than 40% of them present only once. Sequencing was carried out using blood. This TCR was recovered from a girl aged 2-10 years with multiple sclerosis. V gene TRBV20-1 combines with J gene TRBJ2-3; D perhaps matches TRBD1 (6 bases). The CDR3 nucleotides read TGCAGTGCTAGGATTCCCAGGGGCCCAGGCACAGATACGCAGTATTTT. Protein: CSARIPRGPGTDTQYF.